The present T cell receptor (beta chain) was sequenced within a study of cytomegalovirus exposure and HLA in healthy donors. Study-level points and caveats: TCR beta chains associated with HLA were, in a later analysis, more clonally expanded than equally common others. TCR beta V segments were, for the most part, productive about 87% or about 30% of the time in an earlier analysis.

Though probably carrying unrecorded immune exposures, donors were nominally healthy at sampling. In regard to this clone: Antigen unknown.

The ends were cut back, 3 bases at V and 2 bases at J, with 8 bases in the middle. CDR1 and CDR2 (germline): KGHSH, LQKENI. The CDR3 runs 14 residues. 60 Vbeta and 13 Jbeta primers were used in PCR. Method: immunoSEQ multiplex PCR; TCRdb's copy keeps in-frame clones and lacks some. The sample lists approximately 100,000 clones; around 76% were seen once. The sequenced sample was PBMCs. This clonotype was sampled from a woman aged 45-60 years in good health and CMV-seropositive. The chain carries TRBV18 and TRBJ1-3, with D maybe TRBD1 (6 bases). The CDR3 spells CASSPGTTGNTIYF. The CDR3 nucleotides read TGTGCCAGCTCACCCGGGACAACTGGAAACACCATATATTTT.